What follows are 29 T cell receptor beta chains derived from one specimen sequenced in a study of shared clonotypes between healthy human individuals. Repertoires were generated with immunoSEQ multiplex PCR, while TCRdb's copy carries only in-frame clones and drops some. The top ten hold 0.057% of the sample, which has about 610,000 clones, 95% to 98% seen once. Specimen: naive CD4+ T cells sorted from blood. As to subset: CD45RA+ positively selected. The receptor set was obtained from a woman aged 25 to 39 in good health.

V is TRBV6-1 and J is TRBJ1-1, with 10 positions matching TRBD1. J lost 5 bases, V lost 5 bases, and 5 bases had no gene match. Germline V gene sequence: CDR1 MNHNS, CDR2 SASEGT. This CDR3 spans 14 amino acids. The CDR3 DNA sequence: TGTGCCAGCAGTCTGACAGGGGGCAGAACTGAAGCTTTCTTT. The encoded protein is CASSLTGGRTEAFF.

The CDR3 region is CASSVDGLAGVDEQFF. The CDR3 DNA is TGTGCCAGCAGCGTTGACGGACTAGCGGGAGTTGATGAGCAGTTCTTC. The chain recombines TRBV9 with TRBJ2-1; 13 nucleotides align to TRBD2. The germline V gene encodes CDR1 SGDLS and CDR2 YYNGEE. The junction had 7 bases not matched to a gene; V was cut back by 2 bases and J by 8 bases. This CDR3 has 16 amino acids.

The chain combines TRBV19 with TRBJ2-3, with 7 positions matching TRBD1. The germline CDR1 and CDR2 sequences are LNHDA and SQIVND (reference sequence). The V and J ends lost 3 bases and 2 bases, in that order; junction bases with no gene match: 17. The CDR3 runs 19 residues. The CDR3 sequence is CASSIKGQESSPYTDTQYF. The CDR3 nucleotides read TGTGCCAGTAGTATCAAAGGACAGGAATCCAGTCCGTACACAGATACGCAGTATTTT.

The CDR3 reads CASSSSLAGGPLYYNEQFF. The CDR3 DNA is TGTGCCAGCAGTTCGTCACTAGCGGGAGGCCCTCTGTATTACAATGAGCAGTTCTTC. This chain links TRBV28 with TRBJ2-1; the match to TRBD2 covers 12 bases. CDR1 is MDHEN, CDR2 SYDVKM, per germline. The V and J ends lost 4 bases and 4 bases, in that order; junction bases with no gene match: 14. This CDR3 spans 19 amino acids.

The chain carries TRBV28 and TRBJ1-6, with D unclear. The germline gives CDR1 MDHEN, CDR2 SYDVKM. The CDR3 is 15 amino acids. V was trimmed by 2 bases and J by 7 bases, leaving 12 bases between them. In DNA form, the CDR3 reads TGTGCCAGCAGTTTAGTCCCGGGAAAGAATTCACCCCTCCACTTT. Translating it yields CASSLVPGKNSPLHF.

The V and J genes are TRBV4-1 and TRBJ1-3, with 9 bases fitting TRBD1. The germline gives CDR1 MGHRA, CDR2 YSYEKL. This CDR3 has 20 residues. Losses at the gene ends were 5 bases for V and 0 bases for J; bases not matched to a gene: 17. CDR3: CASSFGGGTGSFRSGNTIYF. CDR3 nucleotides: TGCGCCAGCAGCTTCGGGGGGGGGACAGGGTCCTTTCGCTCTGGAAACACCATATATTTT.

The genes are TRBV9 and TRBJ2-1; D unclear. Germline CDR1 SGDLS, CDR2 YYNGEE. V was trimmed by 0 bases and J by 9 bases, leaving 13 bases between them. This CDR3 region has 14 residues. The CDR3, as DNA: TGTGCCAGCAGCGTAGAGTCCGTTGAAGGTGAGCAGTTCTTC. This codes for CASSVESVEGEQFF.

The gene calls are TRBV5-4 and TRBJ1-2, with 7 bases fitting TRBD1. CDR1 and CDR2 (germline): SGHNT, YYREEE (reference sequence). Germline trimming cut 4 bases from V and 4 bases from J; bases unmatched to any gene: 22. The CDR3 spans 19 residues. CDR3 bases: TGTGCCAGCAGCCTACATGGGGCGGCAGGGGGGACTTTCGGCTATGGCTACACCTTC. Translation gives CASSLHGAAGGTFGYGYTF.

Written as DNA, the CDR3 is TGTGCCTGGAGTGAAGACGCTCCCTACGAGCAGTACTTC. Translation gives CAWSEDAPYEQYF. V is TRBV30 and J is TRBJ2-7, with D hard to call. V lost 1 base, J lost 2 bases, and 9 bases lay in between. CDR3 length: 13 residues. Germline CDR1 GTSNPN, CDR2 SVGIG (reference sequence).

V is TRBV28 and J is TRBJ2-1, with D possibly being TRBD2 (6 bases). The CDR3 spans 14 residues. Trimming took off 5 bases at V and 10 bases at J, with 18 bases between the two ends. Germline V lookup: CDR1 MDHEN, CDR2 SYDVKM. The CDR3 spells CASSPYLAGREQFF. CDR3 DNA sequence: TGTGCCAGCAGTCCCTACTTGGCGGGGCGGGAGCAGTTCTTC. Using reference TRBV28 and TRBJ2-1 for the parts outside the CDR3, the full variable domain is DVKVTQSSRYLVKRTGEKVFLECVQDMDHENMFWYRQDPGLGLRLIYFSYDVKMKEKGDIPEGYSVSREKKERFSLILESASTNQTSMYLCASSPYLAGREQFFGPGTRLTVL.

The genes are TRBV7-9 and TRBJ2-3; 9 bases match TRBD2. The germline gives CDR1 SEHNR, CDR2 FQNEAQ (reference sequence). CDR3 length equals 14 residues. V was clipped by 4 bases and J by 5 bases; unmatched bases: 4. The CDR3 loop reads CASSSQREVDTQYF. The CDR3 coding sequence is TGTGCCAGCAGCTCCCAGCGGGAGGTAGATACGCAGTATTTT.

The table lists this clone with a few counts. The chain couples TRBV19 to TRBJ1-1; D remains unclear. Germline CDR1 is LNHDA and CDR2 is SQIVND (reference sequence). Trimming removed 8 bases at V and 1 base at J, with 8 bases between. This CDR3 comprises 12 residues. This chain's CDR3 is CASGRKNTEAFF. The CDR3 nucleotides read TGTGCCAGTGGACGGAAGAACACTGAAGCTTTCTTT.

The chain joins TRBV5-1 to TRBJ2-1; TRBD2 agrees at 13 bases. Germline loops: CDR1 SGHRS, CDR2 YFSETQ. Trimming took 4 bases from V and 6 from J; bases not matched to a gene: 4. There are 15 residues in the CDR3. The DNA of the CDR3 is TGCGCCAGCAGCACCGGGACTAGCGGGACCAATGAGCAGTTCTTC. Protein product: CASSTGTSGTNEQFF.

The chain recombines TRBV14 with TRBJ2-3; D is possibly TRBD1 or TRBD2 (5 bases each). Trimming removed 3 bases from V and 3 bases from J, with 10 bases in between. The length of the CDR3 is 14 residues. CDR1 and CDR2 (germline): SGHDN, FVKESK. The CDR3 nucleotides read TGTGCCAGCAGCCAGGGACCATCGACAGATACGCAGTATTTT. Its translation is CASSQGPSTDTQYF.

V usage is TRBV20-1 and J usage is TRBJ2-5; D is ambiguous. This CDR3 is built from 11 residues. Germline CDR1 and CDR2: DFQATT and SNEGSKA (reference sequence). V was pared by 0 bases and J by 7 bases, with 6 bases between. The CDR3 coding sequence is TGCAGTGCTAGAGACCGAGGGACCCAGTACTTC. It yields the protein CSARDRGTQYF.

The chain is built from TRBV6-4 and TRBJ2-7, with D possibly being TRBD1 (6 bases). CDR1 and CDR2 from the germline V gene are MRHNA and SNTAGT. There are 14 residues in the CDR3. Trimming cost V 2 bases and J 2 bases, with 10 bases left between them. The CDR3 DNA is TGTGCCAGCAGTGACCCACAGGGACCCTACGAGCAGTACTTC. Translated, it gives CASSDPQGPYEQYF.

This chain joins TRBV5-4 and TRBJ1-2; 7 bases line up with TRBD1. Per the germline V gene, CDR1 is SGHNT and CDR2 is YYREEE (reference sequence). The CDR3 is made up of 15 amino acids. V lost 0 bases, J lost 7 bases, and 9 bases stayed unmatched. CDR3 protein: CASSLDLQGQSGYTF. In DNA, the CDR3 is TGTGCCAGCAGCTTGGATTTACAGGGGCAGAGTGGCTACACCTTC.

The rearrangement uses TRBV6-1 and TRBJ1-3; unclear D gene. V was pared by 8 bases and J by 3 bases, with 17 bases between. CDR3 length: 15 amino acids. Germline CDR1 is MNHNS and CDR2 is SASEGT. CDR3 in amino acids: CASAGLWNIGNTIYF. In nucleotides, the CDR3 is TGTGCCAGCGCAGGACTGTGGAACATTGGAAACACCATATATTTT.

This chain joins TRBV5-4 and TRBJ2-1; no definite D call. Germline V lookup: CDR1 SGHNT, CDR2 YYREEE (reference sequence). The CDR3 spans 13 residues. The V end was cut by 4 bases, the J end by 8 bases, with 13 bases between. The CDR3 sequence: CASSHGSRDEQFF. In nucleotides, the CDR3 is TGTGCCAGCAGCCATGGGTCCCGGGATGAGCAGTTCTTC. The full variable domain, its missing parts supplied by reference TRBV5-4 and TRBJ2-1, is ETGVTQSPTHLIKTRGQQVTLRCSSQSGHNTVSWYQQALGQGPQFIFQYYREEENGRGNFPPRFSGLQFPNYSSELNVNALELDDSALYLCASSHGSRDEQFFGPGTRLTVL.

This sequence joins TRBV2 and TRBJ1-1, with D maybe TRBD1 (5 bases). V lost 6 bases, J lost 0 bases, and 8 bases lay in between. The CDR3 totals 13 residues. Germline CDR1 and CDR2: SNHLY and FYNNEI. The CDR3 sequence: CASSREMNTEAFF. CDR3 coding DNA: TGTGCCAGCAGCAGGGAGATGAACACTGAAGCTTTCTTT.

V is TRBV4-2 and J is TRBJ2-4; 8 positions match TRBD1. The CDR3 has 14 residues. Per germline, CDR1 LGHNA and CDR2 YNFKEQ. The junction had 9 bases not matched to a gene; V was cut back by 5 bases and J by 9 bases. This CDR3 reads CASSERAGQGIQYF. The CDR3 nucleotides are TGTGCCAGCAGCGAACGGGCAGGACAGGGCATTCAGTACTTC.

This chain connects TRBV28 to TRBJ1-1; the D is unclear. The CDR3 sequence is 13 residues long. The germline V and J ends were trimmed by 1 base and 3 bases, with 6 bases remaining between them. Per germline, CDR1 MDHEN and CDR2 SYDVKM. The CDR3 DNA sequence: TGTGCCAGCAGTTTATCGTGGGACACTGAAGCTTTCTTT. Translated, it gives CASSLSWDTEAFF. Variable domain in full (rest from reference TRBV28 and TRBJ1-1): DVKVTQSSRYLVKRTGEKVFLECVQDMDHENMFWYRQDPGLGLRLIYFSYDVKMKEKGDIPEGYSVSREKKERFSLILESASTNQTSMYLCASSLSWDTEAFFGQGTRLTVV.

The V gene is TRBV5-4, the J gene TRBJ2-3, with 14 bases aligning to TRBD2. Germline V gene data show CDR1 as SGHNT and CDR2 as YYREEE (reference sequence). The CDR3 sequence is 16 residues long. Trimming at V came to 3 bases and at J to 3 bases, leaving 3 bases not matched to a gene. This chain's CDR3 is CASSSGTSGSTDTQYF. Written as DNA, the CDR3 is TGTGCCAGCAGCTCGGGGACTAGCGGGAGTACAGATACGCAGTATTTT.

V and J are TRBV10-3 and TRBJ2-3; 16 bases are shared with TRBD2. This CDR3 has 17 amino acids. Per the germline V gene, CDR1 is ENHRY and CDR2 is SYGVKD. With 2 bases clipped from V and 10 bases from J, the junction kept 9 bases outside the gene matches. The CDR3 protein is CAISEQGTSGRAGPQYF. CDR3 DNA: TGTGCCATCAGTGAGCAGGGGACTAGCGGGAGGGCCGGTCCGCAGTATTTT.

V is TRBV5-1 and J is TRBJ2-7; possibly TRBD2 for D (6 bases). Germline values: CDR1 SGHRS, CDR2 YFSETQ. V lost 5 bases to trimming and J lost 2 bases, with 11 bases between them. The CDR3 sequence is 13 residues long. Here the CDR3 reads CASSSSVTYEQYF. The CDR3, as DNA: TGCGCCAGCAGTTCTAGCGTTACCTACGAGCAGTACTTC.

V gene TRBV10-3 combines with J gene TRBJ2-7, with D maybe TRBD1 (5 bases). V was pared by 0 bases and J by 4 bases, with 16 bases between. This CDR3 spans 16 amino acids. CDR1 and CDR2 from the germline V gene are ENHRY and SYGVKD. The CDR3 DNA follows: TGTGCCATCAGTGAGTCGTTTCAGGGCAGAGTTTACGAGCAGTACTTC. Amino acid sequence: CAISESFQGRVYEQYF.

The V gene is TRBV7-2, the J gene TRBJ2-1; D remains unclear. Trimming cost V 5 bases and J 0 bases, with 11 bases left between them. The CDR3 covers 15 residues. Germline V CDR1 and CDR2: SGHTA, FQGNSA. Here the CDR3 reads CASSRTQSSYNEQFF. The CDR3 coding sequence is TGTGCCAGCAGCCGAACACAGAGCTCCTACAATGAGCAGTTCTTC.

The genes are TRBV6-1 and TRBJ1-2; 9 bases are shared with TRBD1. V lost 7 bases, J lost 7 bases, and 10 bases stayed unmatched. The germline CDR1 and CDR2 sequences are MNHNS and SASEGT. The CDR3 has 14 residues. CDR3 nucleotide sequence: TGTGCCAGCATCCTACAGGGGGCGTCCTTTGGCTACACCTTC. This encodes CASILQGASFGYTF.

The chain recombines TRBV7-3 with TRBJ2-7; a weak D match, TRBD2 (6 bases). Per germline, CDR1 SGHTA and CDR2 FQGTGA. The CDR3 has 14 amino acids. The V end was cut by 5 bases, the J end by 7 bases, with 18 bases between. The CDR3 bases are TGTGCCAGCAGCAATAGCGCGACGGCGGGGGAGCAGTACTTC. Translating it yields CASSNSATAGEQYF.